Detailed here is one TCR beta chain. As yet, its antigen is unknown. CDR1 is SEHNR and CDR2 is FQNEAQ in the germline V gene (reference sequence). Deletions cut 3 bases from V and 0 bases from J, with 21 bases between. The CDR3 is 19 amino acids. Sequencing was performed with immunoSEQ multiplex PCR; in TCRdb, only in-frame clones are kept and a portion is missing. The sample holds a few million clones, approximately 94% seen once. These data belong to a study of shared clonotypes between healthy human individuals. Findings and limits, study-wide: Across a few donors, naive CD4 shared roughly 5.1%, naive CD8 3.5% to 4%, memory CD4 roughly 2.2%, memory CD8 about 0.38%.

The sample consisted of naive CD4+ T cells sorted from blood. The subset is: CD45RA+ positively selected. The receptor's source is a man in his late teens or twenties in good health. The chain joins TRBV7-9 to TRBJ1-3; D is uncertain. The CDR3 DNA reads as TGTGCCAGCAGCTTTCTTGAGGCGACCTCTCGGTCCTCTGGAAACACCATATATTTT. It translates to CASSFLEATSRSSGNTIYF.